One sample yielded the 17 T cell receptor beta chains listed below, sequenced in a study of T cells in Graves' hyperthyroidism and ophthalmopathy. TCR beta CDR3 regions were amplified from RNA. HTBI primers were employed in a first-round RT-PCR of the TCR CDR3. Each CDR3 protein gets one entry after TCRdb re-called the multiplex PCR reads with MiXCR. This sample has 300,000 to 400,000 distinct CDR3 sequences, with under 20% found just once. Source material: blood. These receptors all stem from a man aged 18-30 years with Graves' ophthalmopathy.

The chain carries TRBV7-9 and TRBJ1-1; tentative D call: TRBD1 (5 bases). The CDR3 consists of 14 residues. Germline V CDR1 and CDR2: SEHNR, FQNEAQ (reference sequence). V was clipped by 1 base and J by 9 bases, with 15 bases between them. The CDR3 DNA reads as TGTGCCAGCAGCTTAGAGGGCGGGACGGGTAAAGCTTTCTTT. It encodes CASSLEGGTGKAFF.

This clonotype was observed a few times. The J gene is TRBJ2-1, the V gene TRBV2, with 9 bases matching TRBD2. J was trimmed by 7 bases and V by 7 bases; bases with no gene match: 11. Germline CDR1 SNHLY, CDR2 FYNNEI. The CDR3 is made up of 15 amino acids. CDR3 coding DNA: TGTGCCAGCACCCGAGGGGCGGGGGGGAGAAATGAGCAGTTCTTC. Translated, it gives CASTRGAGGRNEQFF. Supplemented by reference TRBV2 and TRBJ2-1, the full variable domain reads EPEVTQTPSHQVTQMGQEVILRCVPISNHLYFYWYRQILGQKVEFLVSFYNNEISEKSEIFDDQFSVERPDGSNFTLKIRSTKLEDSAMYFCASTRGAGGRNEQFFGPGTRLTVL.

This clonotype was counted at least ten times. The rearrangement joins TRBV20-1 to TRBJ1-1; D ambiguous. Trimming cost V 3 bases and J 7 bases, with 12 bases left between them. The CDR3 runs to 12 residues. Germline V CDR1 and CDR2: DFQATT, SNEGSKA (reference sequence). CDR3 bases: TGCAGTGCTAGGGTTTTGAACTTTGAAGCTTTCTTT. Translating gives CSARVLNFEAFF.

V usage is TRBV29-1 and J usage is TRBJ1-2; maybe TRBD1 (6 bases). This CDR3 is built from 11 residues. Germline CDR1 SQVTM, CDR2 ANQGSEA. V lost 4 bases to trimming and J lost 6 bases, with 9 bases between them. The chain's CDR3 is CSVGTVDGYTF. The DNA of the CDR3 is TGCAGCGTTGGGACAGTTGATGGCTACACCTTC.

V and J are TRBV24-1 and TRBJ1-2, with a possible D match to TRBD1 (5 bases). V lost 2 bases and J 2 bases, leaving 11 bases between the germline ends. CDR3 length: 15 residues. Germline V gene data show CDR1 as KGHDR and CDR2 as SFDVKD. CDR3 amino acids: CATSDSMGQNYGYTF. CDR3 nucleotide sequence: TGTGCCACCAGTGATTCGATGGGGCAGAACTATGGCTACACCTTC.

This clonotype was found many times. This chain uses TRBV7-9 with TRBJ1-1; D gene unclear. The CDR3 contains 13 residues. Germline values: CDR1 SEHNR, CDR2 FQNEAQ (reference sequence). V was cut by 10 bases and J by 6 bases, with 18 bases left in between. The CDR3 region is CATNPGSAAEAFF. CDR3 nucleotides: TGTGCCACCAATCCCGGGTCGGCCGCTGAAGCTTTCTTT.

The chain combines TRBV20-1 with TRBJ2-2, with TRBD1 as a possible D gene (6 bases). Germline V gene sequence: CDR1 DFQATT, CDR2 SNEGSKA (reference sequence). This CDR3 contains 12 residues. Deletions cut 3 bases from V and 9 bases from J, with 11 bases between. CDR3 amino acids: CSASVQGRELFF. CDR3 nucleotides: TGCAGTGCTAGCGTACAGGGACGGGAGCTGTTTTTT.

The V call is TRBV20-1, the J call TRBJ2-1; D remains unclear. V lost 4 bases and J lost 2, with 15 bases in between. The length of the CDR3 is 15 residues. Per germline, CDR1 DFQATT and CDR2 SNEGSKA (reference sequence). The CDR3 loop reads CSATSESLTYNEQFF. The CDR3 DNA is TGCAGTGCTACATCCGAATCTTTAACCTACAATGAGCAGTTCTTC.

This clonotype occurred a few times. The chain has TRBV18 and TRBJ1-4; 7 bases map to TRBD1. The CDR3 runs to 15 residues. Looked up from germline, CDR1 is KGHSH and CDR2 is LQKENI. The ends lost 6 bases at V and 5 bases at J; junction bases unmatched: 9. CDR3 amino acids: CASSRTTGANEKLFF. In nucleotides, the CDR3 is TGTGCCAGCTCGAGAACCACAGGGGCAAATGAAAAACTGTTTTTT.

There are a few counts of this clonotype. The chain joins TRBV28 to TRBJ1-5; D ambiguous. V was shortened by 5 bases and J by 0 bases, with 11 bases between the two germline ends. Germline-derived CDR1 and CDR2 are MDHEN and SYDVKM. The CDR3 is 15 amino acids. CDR3 bases: TGTGCCAGCAGTCCCCCCGCTTCTAGCAATCAGCCCCAGCATTTT. Its protein product is CASSPPASSNQPQHF.

This clonotype occurred many times. The genes are TRBV7-3 and TRBJ2-5; D may be TRBD2 (6 bases). V was shortened by 4 bases and J by 5 bases, with 11 bases between the two germline ends. The CDR3 spans 13 residues. CDR1 and CDR2 from the germline V gene are SGHTA and FQGTGA. The CDR3 nucleotides read TGTGCCAGCAGCTGGGGGGTCCAGGAGACCCAGTACTTC. Protein sequence: CASSWGVQETQYF. Supplemented by reference TRBV7-3 and TRBJ2-5, the full variable domain reads GAGVSQTPSNKVTEKGKYVELRCDPISGHTALYWYRQSLGQGPEFLIYFQGTGAADDSGLPNDRFFAVRPEGSVSTLKIQRTERGDSAVYLCASSWGVQETQYFGPGTRLLVL.

This clonotype has ten or more counts. The J gene is TRBJ2-7, the V gene TRBV6-1, with TRBD1 matching 8 bases. From germline, CDR1 is MNHNS and CDR2 SASEGT. The CDR3 spans 15 residues. Trimming cost V 8 bases and J 1 base; bases outside gene matches: 10. The CDR3 nucleotides read TGTGCCAGCCTGACTATCAACAGGGGGTCCTACGAGCAGTACTTC. Its translation is CASLTINRGSYEQYF.

The sample holds many counts of this clonotype. The V call is TRBV13, the J call TRBJ2-5; D is undetermined. Germline assignment: CDR1 PRHDT and CDR2 FYEKMQ (reference sequence). V was pared by 2 bases and J by 7 bases, with 5 bases between. The CDR3 runs 11 residues. CDR3 bases: TGTGCCAGCAGCTTAATGGGGACCCAGTACTTC. Protein product: CASSLMGTQYF. The complete variable domain, with remaining parts taken from reference TRBV13 and TRBJ2-5, reads AAGVIQSPRHLIKEKRETATLKCYPIPRHDTVYWYQQGPGQDPQFLISFYEKMQSDKGSIPDRFSAQQFSDYHSELNMSSLELGDSALYFCASSLMGTQYFGPGTRLLVL.

This clonotype occurred a few times. The V gene is TRBV27, the J gene TRBJ2-1; a possible D gene is TRBD2 (6 bases). The CDR3 loop spans 17 amino acids. CDR1 and CDR2 (germline): MNHEY, SMNVEV (reference sequence). The germline V and J ends were trimmed by 5 bases and 4 bases, with 21 bases remaining between them. In nucleotides, the CDR3 is TGTGCCAGCAGTCCCGCCGGTGGCGCGGGGTTTTACAATGAGCAGTTCTTC. Its translation is CASSPAGGAGFYNEQFF.

This clonotype was detected a few times. The CDR3, as DNA: TGTGCCAGCAGCTTAGTCGGAGTACGTAGCACCGGGGAGCTGTTTTTT. Translating it yields CASSLVGVRSTGELFF. The rearrangement links TRBV7-8 to TRBJ2-2; D ambiguous. This CDR3 has 16 amino acids. Trimming shortened V by 1 base and J by 4 bases, and 13 bases separated the two germline ends. Per the germline V gene, CDR1 is SGHVS and CDR2 is FQNEAQ.

The CDR3 is CASSQDNTAYSSYEQYF. CDR3 in DNA: TGCGCCAGCAGCCAAGATAATACAGCCTATAGCTCCTACGAGCAGTACTTC. This sequence joins TRBV4-1 and TRBJ2-7; D unresolved. Per the germline V gene, CDR1 is MGHRA and CDR2 is YSYEKL. The V end was cut by 0 bases, the J end by 0 bases, with 15 bases between. The CDR3 length is 17 residues.

A few counts support this clonotype. This chain links TRBV3-1 with TRBJ1-6; D is ambiguous. V shed 3 bases and J shed 9 bases, with 9 bases lying between them. The germline CDR1 and CDR2 sequences are LGHDT and YNNKEL (reference sequence). This CDR3 is built from 13 residues. The CDR3 sequence: CASSQGSTSPLHF. CDR3 DNA: TGTGCCAGCAGCCAGGGTTCCACTTCACCCCTCCACTTT.